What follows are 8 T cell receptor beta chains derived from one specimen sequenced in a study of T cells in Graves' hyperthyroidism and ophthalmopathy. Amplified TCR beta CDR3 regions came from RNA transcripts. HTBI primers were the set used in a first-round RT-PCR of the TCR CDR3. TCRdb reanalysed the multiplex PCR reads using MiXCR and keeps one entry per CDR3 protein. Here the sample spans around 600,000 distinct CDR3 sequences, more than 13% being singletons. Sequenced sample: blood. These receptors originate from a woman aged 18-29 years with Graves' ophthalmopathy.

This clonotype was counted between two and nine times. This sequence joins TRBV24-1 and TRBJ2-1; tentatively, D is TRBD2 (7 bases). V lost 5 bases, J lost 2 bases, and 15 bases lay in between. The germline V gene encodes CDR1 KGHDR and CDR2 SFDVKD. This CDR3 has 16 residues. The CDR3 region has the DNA TGTGCCACCAGTGGCGTAGGGGGAGGGCCCTACAATGAGCAGTTCTTC. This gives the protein CATSGVGGGPYNEQFF.

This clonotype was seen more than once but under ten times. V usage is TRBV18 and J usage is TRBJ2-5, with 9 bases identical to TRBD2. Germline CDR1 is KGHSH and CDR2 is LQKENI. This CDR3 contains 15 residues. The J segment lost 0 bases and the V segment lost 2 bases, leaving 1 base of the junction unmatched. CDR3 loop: CASSPASGNQETQYF. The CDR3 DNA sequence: TGTGCCAGCTCACCAGCTAGCGGGAACCAAGAGACCCAGTACTTC.

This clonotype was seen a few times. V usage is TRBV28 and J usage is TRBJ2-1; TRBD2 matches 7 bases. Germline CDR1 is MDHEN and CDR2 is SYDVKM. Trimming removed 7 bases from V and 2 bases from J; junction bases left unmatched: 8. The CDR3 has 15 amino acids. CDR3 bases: TGTGCCAGCACGACCGGGACTAACACCTACAATGAGCAGTTCTTC. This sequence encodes CASTTGTNTYNEQFF.

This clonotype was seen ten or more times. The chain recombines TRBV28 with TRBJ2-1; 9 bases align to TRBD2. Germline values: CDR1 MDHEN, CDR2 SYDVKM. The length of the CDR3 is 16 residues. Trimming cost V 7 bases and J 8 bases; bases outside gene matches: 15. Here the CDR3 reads CASIPAGGRAYDEQFF. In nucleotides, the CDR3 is TGTGCCAGCATCCCCGCCGGCGGGAGGGCCTATGATGAGCAGTTCTTC.

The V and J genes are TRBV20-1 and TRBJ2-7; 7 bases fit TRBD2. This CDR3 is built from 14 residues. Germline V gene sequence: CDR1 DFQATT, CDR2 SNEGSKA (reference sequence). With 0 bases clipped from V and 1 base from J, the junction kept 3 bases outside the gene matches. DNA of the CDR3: TGCAGTGCTAGAGATCTAGCGGAGTCCTACGAGCAGTACTTC. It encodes CSARDLAESYEQYF.

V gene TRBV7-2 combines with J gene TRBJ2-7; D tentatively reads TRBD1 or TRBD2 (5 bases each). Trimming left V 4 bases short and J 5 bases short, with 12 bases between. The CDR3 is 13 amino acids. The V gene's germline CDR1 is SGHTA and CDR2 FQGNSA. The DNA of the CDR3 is TGTGCCAGCAGCTACTCCGGGACCCACGAGCAGTACTTC. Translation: CASSYSGTHEQYF.

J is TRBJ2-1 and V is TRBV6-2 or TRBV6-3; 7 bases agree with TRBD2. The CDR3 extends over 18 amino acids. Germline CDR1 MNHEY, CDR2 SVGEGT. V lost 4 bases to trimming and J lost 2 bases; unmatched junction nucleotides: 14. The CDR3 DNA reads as TGTGCCAGCAGTTGTCCGCCCCCGGGGGAGGGACCCTACAATGAGCAGTTCTTC. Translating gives CASSCPPPGEGPYNEQFF.

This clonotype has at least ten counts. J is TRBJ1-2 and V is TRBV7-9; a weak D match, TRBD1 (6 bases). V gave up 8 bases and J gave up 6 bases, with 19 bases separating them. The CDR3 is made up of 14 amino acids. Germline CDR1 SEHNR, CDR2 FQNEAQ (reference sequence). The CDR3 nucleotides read TGTGCCAGCTCTGTGCTGGGGGCGCGAAATGGCTACACCTTC. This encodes CASSVLGARNGYTF.